Below, 29 T cell receptor beta chains from the same sample are listed, as sequenced in a study of blood T cells in healthy people across ages. Primers used in a second PCR of roughly 6 to 11 cycles were a sample-barcoded 5' primer and a J-beta primer mix. A single record per CDR3 protein comes from TCRdb applying MiXCR to the 5' RACE reads. The sample consists of 750,000 to 950,000 distinct CDR3 sequences, about 26% of them appearing once. This sample was also put to use in a study of T cells of mothers and their children.

The specimen was blood. The receptors were sampled from a boy younger than 18 in good health.

Regarding this clonotype: A read error may produce the germline difference seen at one junction end. V gene TRBV6-2 or TRBV6-3 combines with J gene TRBJ2-7; D is possibly TRBD2 (7 bases). Germline CDR1 reads MNHEY; CDR2 reads SVGEGT. The length of the CDR3 is 14 residues. CDR3 residues: CTSSYGGGGHEQYF. Written as DNA, the CDR3 is TGTACCAGCAGTTACGGCGGGGGCGGCCACGAGCAGTACTTC.

Only one count was recorded for this clonotype. This rearrangement joins TRBV5-1 to TRBJ2-5, with D unresolved. Germline loops: CDR1 SGHRS, CDR2 YFSETQ. The CDR3 covers 15 residues. Trimming shortened V by 0 bases and J by 2 bases, and 11 bases separated the two germline ends. The CDR3 here is CASSLGTEKQETQYF. For the CDR3, the DNA is TGCGCCAGCAGCTTGGGTACAGAGAAACAAGAGACCCAGTACTTC.

V usage is TRBV27 and J usage is TRBJ2-7; 9 bases are a match to TRBD2. The V gene's germline CDR1 is MNHEY and CDR2 SMNVEV (reference sequence). The CDR3 is made up of 16 amino acids. After removal of 2 bases from V and 2 bases from J, the junction contained 7 bases not matched to a gene. CDR3 DNA: TGTGCCAGCAGTTTACTAGCTAGCGGGAACCCCTACGAGCAGTACTTC. It yields the protein CASSLLASGNPYEQYF.

This clonotype appeared a few times. The rearrangement uses TRBV28 and TRBJ2-1; 8 nucleotides align to TRBD1. Unmatched junction bases numbered 13, after V lost 2 bases and J lost 7 bases. Per germline, CDR1 MDHEN and CDR2 SYDVKM. The CDR3 length is 17 residues. CDR3 nucleotide sequence: TGTGCCAGCAGTTTAATCGGGCAGGGGGCGGATTGGAATGAGCAGTTCTTC. Amino acids: CASSLIGQGADWNEQFF.

This clonotype was seen a handful of times. V gene TRBV4-1 combines with J gene TRBJ1-4; a weak D match, TRBD1 (5 bases). Trimming pared 1 base from V and 8 bases from J, leaving 14 bases between. In germline, CDR1 is MGHRA, CDR2 YSYEKL. This CDR3 is built from 15 residues. The CDR3 sequence is CASSQGDQGEEKLFF. The CDR3 DNA reads as TGCGCCAGCAGCCAAGGGGACCAAGGGGAAGAAAAACTGTTTTTT.

The chain employs TRBV2 and TRBJ1-2; D is perhaps TRBD1 (5 bases). The germline gives CDR1 SNHLY, CDR2 FYNNEI. CDR3 length: 15 residues. Trimming pared 3 bases from V and 3 bases from J, leaving 14 bases between. DNA for the CDR3: TGTGCCAGCAGTGACCTGCTGGGGGACCACTATGGCTACACCTTC. Translation gives CASSDLLGDHYGYTF.

The chain uses TRBV7-2 and TRBJ2-5, with D unresolved. CDR3 length equals 13 residues. Germline CDR1 and CDR2: SGHTA and FQGNSA. V shed 5 bases and J shed 4 bases, with 11 bases lying between them. The CDR3 region is CASSTNKVETQYF. The CDR3 DNA reads as TGTGCCAGCAGCACGAACAAGGTAGAGACCCAGTACTTC.

Only a few counts were recorded for this clonotype. The chain joins TRBV18 to TRBJ2-7, with D possibly being TRBD1 (6 bases). This CDR3 comprises 14 residues. CDR1 is KGHSH, CDR2 LQKENI, per germline. The V and J ends lost 5 bases and 1 base respectively, with 12 bases between them. In DNA, the CDR3 is TGTGCCAGCTCAGAAAACAGGGTTTCCTACGAGCAGTACTTC. This codes for CASSENRVSYEQYF.

With respect to this clonotype: A read error may produce the germline difference seen at one junction end. The genes are TRBV5-1 and TRBJ2-5; the D gene is possibly TRBD2 (5 bases). Germline values: CDR1 SGHRS, CDR2 YFSETQ. The CDR3 is 13 amino acids. This CDR3 reads CAGSLSGQETQYF. The CDR3, as DNA: TGCGCCGGCAGCCTGTCGGGGCAAGAGACCCAGTACTTC.

This clonotype was detected only a few times. V usage is TRBV27 and J usage is TRBJ2-7; tentative D call: TRBD1 (5 bases). Trimming took 8 bases from V and 1 from J, leaving 9 bases between them. CDR3 size: 12 residues. The germline CDR1 and CDR2 sequences are MNHEY and SMNVEV (reference sequence). The CDR3 DNA sequence: TGTGCCAGCTCGACAGTTTCCTACGAGCAGTACTTC. This gives the protein CASSTVSYEQYF.

This clonotype was observed a few times. The V gene is TRBV12-3 or TRBV12-4, the J gene TRBJ2-1; D is possibly TRBD2 (5 bases). V lost 7 bases to trimming and J lost 6 bases, with 16 bases between them. The CDR3 has 14 amino acids. The CDR3 reads CASTPAGEGNEQFF. The DNA of the CDR3 is TGTGCCAGCACCCCGGCCGGGGAAGGCAATGAGCAGTTCTTC.

The count of this clonotype is one. The V and J genes are TRBV7-9 and TRBJ1-3; TRBD1 agrees at 9 bases. Germline V lookup: CDR1 SEHNR, CDR2 FQNEAQ (reference sequence). The CDR3 runs to 14 residues. Trimming took 2 bases from V and 7 from J; bases not matched to a gene: 3. The DNA of the CDR3 is TGTGCCAGCAGCTTATTGACAGGGGGGAACACCATATATTTT. Translated, it gives CASSLLTGGNTIYF.

The chain uses TRBV4-1 and TRBJ2-5; 7 bases match TRBD1. The germline gives CDR1 MGHRA, CDR2 YSYEKL. This CDR3 has 16 residues. The ends lost 1 base at V and 2 bases at J; junction bases unmatched: 7. The CDR3 DNA reads as TGCGCCAGCAGCCAAGTCACAGGGGCCAGACAAGAGACCCAGTACTTC. It yields the protein CASSQVTGARQETQYF.

This clonotype showed up just a few times. V is TRBV7-3 and J is TRBJ2-6; TRBD1 aligns across 7 bases. The V and J ends lost 5 bases and 3 bases, in that order; junction bases with no gene match: 13. CDR1 is SGHTA and CDR2 is FQGTGA in the germline V gene. The CDR3 has 18 residues. CDR3 protein: CASSPYRQGTSGANVLTF. Here the CDR3 DNA reads TGTGCCAGCAGCCCGTACCGACAGGGAACGAGTGGGGCCAACGTCCTGACTTTC.

The J gene is TRBJ1-1, the V gene TRBV11-1; TRBD1 might be the D (6 bases). This CDR3 has 15 residues. The germline CDR1 and CDR2 sequences are SGHAT and FQDESV (reference sequence). Trimming stripped 7 bases from V and 3 bases from J, with 18 bases between. In DNA form, the CDR3 reads TGTGCCAGCACCTTCCAGGGGCACCGGGACACTGAAGCTTTCTTT. Translated: CASTFQGHRDTEAFF.

This clonotype was seen more than once but under ten times. The chain recombines TRBV5-1 with TRBJ1-1, with D perhaps matching TRBD1 (6 bases). Trimming removed 2 bases from V and 8 bases from J, with 16 bases in between. CDR1 and CDR2 (germline): SGHRS, YFSETQ. The CDR3 totals 14 residues. The CDR3 DNA follows: TGCGCCAGCAGCTTACAAAGAGCCGGGACAGAAGCTTTCTTT. Translated, it gives CASSLQRAGTEAFF.

As regards this clonotype: Mismatch with germline at one junction end may stem from a read error. The gene calls are TRBV12-3 or TRBV12-4 and TRBJ1-1; possible D gene TRBD1, 5 bases. The CDR3 loop spans 14 amino acids. The CDR3: CSSSPFLGVTEAFF. CDR3 bases: TGTTCCAGCAGCCCCTTTTTGGGGGTCACTGAAGCTTTCTTT.

In this sample, this clonotype turned up a few times. V gene TRBV29-1 combines with J gene TRBJ2-1; D might be TRBD1 (5 bases). Judging by the DNA end, TRBJ2-5 fits better; the J call may be wrong. CDR1 is SQVTM, CDR2 ANQGSEA, per germline. The CDR3 has 12 amino acids. CDR3 nucleotides: TGCAGCGTCGGCCAGGGCATGGGGACCCAGTACTTC. Protein sequence: CSVGQGMGTQYF.

This clonotype was seen repeatedly, ten times or more. This chain joins TRBV20-1 and TRBJ1-5; D is ambiguous. Germline CDR1 and CDR2: DFQATT and SNEGSKA (reference sequence). V was clipped by 0 bases and J by 11 bases, with 20 bases between them. The CDR3 contains 15 residues. For the CDR3, the DNA is TGCAGTGCTAGAGAACCAGGACCGAGTCCTGGGTCCCAGCATTTT. As protein: CSAREPGPSPGSQHF.

In regard to this clonotype: One end of the junction varies from germline; a read error may be responsible. The chain links TRBV10-1 to TRBJ2-7; TRBD2 matches at 11 bases. Germline V gives CDR1 WNHNN, CDR2 SYGVQD (reference sequence). The CDR3 runs to 14 residues. The CDR3 loop reads CASSLTSGGNEQYF. CDR3 bases: TGTGCCAGCAGTTTAACTAGCGGGGGAAACGAGCAGTACTTC.

The rearrangement uses TRBV20-1 and TRBJ2-1; 11 nucleotides align to TRBD2. The trim removed 5 bases at V and 10 bases at J, leaving 10 bases unmatched. Germline V gene lookup returns CDR1 DFQATT and CDR2 SNEGSKA (reference sequence). CDR3 length: 14 residues. The CDR3 loop reads CSAAGLAALGEQFF. The CDR3 nucleotides are TGCAGTGCTGCGGGACTAGCGGCGTTGGGCGAGCAGTTCTTC.

This clonotype was picked up many times. The chain carries TRBV12-3 or TRBV12-4 and TRBJ2-1; 10 bases are shared with TRBD2. The CDR3 is made up of 16 amino acids. The junction had 5 bases not matched to a gene; V was cut back by 5 bases and J by 1 base. As DNA, the CDR3 is TGTGCCAGCAGTCCGTTAGCGGGGGGTTCCTACAATGAGCAGTTCTTC. Translation: CASSPLAGGSYNEQFF.

The CDR3 sequence is CASSPGDGRNIQYF. CDR3 nucleotides: TGCGCCAGCAGCCCTGGCGACGGGAGGAACATTCAGTACTTC. The rearrangement joins TRBV5-1 to TRBJ2-4; 7 bases are a match to TRBD2. This CDR3 comprises 14 residues. Germline values: CDR1 SGHRS, CDR2 YFSETQ. The junction had 8 bases not matched to a gene; V was cut back by 4 bases and J by 7 bases.

This clonotype was seen only a few times. This chain uses TRBV3-1 with TRBJ2-5; 10 nucleotides match TRBD2. CDR1 LGHDT and CDR2 YNNKEL come from the germline V gene (reference sequence). The CDR3 spans 18 residues. J gave up 5 bases and V 4 bases, and 16 bases lay outside the gene matches. The CDR3 loop is CASSPPGARAGGKETQYF. CDR3 DNA: TGTGCCAGCAGCCCCCCAGGCGCCCGAGCGGGGGGGAAGGAGACCCAGTACTTC.

This clonotype appeared many times. V gene TRBV9 combines with J gene TRBJ1-2; 7 positions agree with TRBD1. CDR1 SGDLS and CDR2 YYNGEE come from the germline V gene. J lost 4 bases, V lost 3 bases, and 9 bases had no gene match. This CDR3 comprises 15 residues. CDR3 DNA sequence: TGTGCCAGCAGCGCCAGGGACAGAACGATCTATGGCTACACCTTC. Residues: CASSARDRTIYGYTF.

In this sample, this clonotype turned up a few times. This chain joins TRBV4-2 and TRBJ2-7; D may be TRBD2 (5 bases). The CDR3 runs 14 residues. The germline CDR1 and CDR2 sequences are LGHNA and YNFKEQ. Trimming removed 1 base at V and 5 bases at J, with 12 bases between. CDR3 in amino acids: CASSQGRERDEQYF. The CDR3 DNA sequence: TGTGCCAGCAGCCAAGGACGGGAACGCGACGAGCAGTACTTC.

This clonotype was counted between two and nine times. The chain has TRBV5-1 and TRBJ2-5; 8 nucleotides line up with TRBD2. Germline assignment: CDR1 SGHRS and CDR2 YFSETQ. Trimming removed 0 bases from V and 1 base from J; junction bases left unmatched: 8. This CDR3 comprises 17 residues. The CDR3 sequence is CASSLEAGGPSQETQYF. Written as DNA, the CDR3 is TGCGCCAGCAGCTTGGAGGCGGGGGGTCCGAGCCAAGAGACCCAGTACTTC.

This sequence joins TRBV7-2 and TRBJ2-1; the D gene is possibly TRBD2 (6 bases). The J call may be wrong; the DNA end is better matched by TRBJ2-5. CDR3 size: 16 residues. The germline V gene has CDR1 SGHTA and CDR2 FQGNSA. The chain's CDR3 is CASSGQGLRGGETQYF. For the CDR3, the DNA is TGTGCCAGCAGCGGCCAGGGACTCCGAGGTGGGGAGACCCAGTACTTC.

The chain couples TRBV5-1 to TRBJ1-3; maybe TRBD1 (5 bases). Germline loops: CDR1 SGHRS, CDR2 YFSETQ. With 0 bases removed from V and 3 bases from J, the gap between germline ends came to 16 bases. This CDR3 is 17 amino acids long. In DNA, the CDR3 is TGCGCCAGCAGCTTGGAAACGGGGGGAAGAGTTGGAAACACCATATATTTT. It specifies CASSLETGGRVGNTIYF.